A single sample is the source of the 28 T cell receptor beta chains below, sequenced in a study of Graves' ophthalmopathy and Graves' hyperthyroidism. Amplified TCR beta CDR3 regions were obtained using RNA transcripts as template. The first-round RT-PCR employed HTBI primers together with the Qiagen OneStep RT-PCR kit. A multiplex PCR was then performed as the second round. TCRdb itself ran the multiplex PCR reads through MiXCR, one entry per CDR3 protein. This sample yields just over 400,000 distinct CDR3 sequences, of which around 21% are seen a single time; approximately 3.2% belongs to the top ten. Sequenced sample: peripheral blood. These receptors all stem from a woman between 18 and 30 years old with stable Graves' hyperthyroidism.

This clonotype was counted at least ten times. Since a much larger clone is just one base distant, this may be a read error. The CDR3 loop is CASSFDLLAGAFF. CDR3 bases: TGTGCCAGCAGTTTTGACCTGCTCGCTGGAGCTTTCTTT. J is TRBJ1-1 and V is TRBV27; D not resolved. CDR1 is MNHEY and CDR2 is SMNVEV in the germline V gene (reference sequence). The CDR3 spans 13 residues. Deletions cut 3 bases from V and 10 bases from J, with 15 bases between.

At least ten counts were recorded for this clonotype. This chain uses TRBV5-1 with TRBJ1-2; no reliable D call. V dropped 4 bases and J dropped 5 bases, with 9 bases sitting between them. Germline V gene data show CDR1 as SGHRS and CDR2 as YFSETQ. CDR3 length: 12 residues. DNA of the CDR3: TGCGCCAGCAGCGTCGACGGATATGGCTACACCTTC. Residues: CASSVDGYGYTF.

The chain links TRBV29-1 to TRBJ1-1; 9 bases are a match to TRBD1. From germline, CDR1 is SQVTM and CDR2 ANQGSEA. Unmatched junction bases numbered 13, after V lost 4 bases and J lost 4 bases. The CDR3 length is 16 residues. CDR3 sequence reads: CSVGGGTGGTGTEAFF. CDR3 DNA sequence: TGCAGCGTTGGTGGGGGTACAGGGGGCACGGGCACTGAAGCTTTCTTT.

This clonotype was picked up many times. This rearrangement joins TRBV19 to TRBJ2-2; no clear D. The CDR3 loop spans 14 amino acids. Per the germline V gene, CDR1 is LNHDA and CDR2 is SQIVND (reference sequence). Between the trimmed V and J ends, which lost 8 bases and 1 base, there was a span of 11 bases. Here the CDR3 reads CASLKNLNTGELFF. CDR3 nucleotide sequence: TGTGCCAGTCTGAAGAACCTGAACACCGGGGAGCTGTTTTTT.

This clonotype was recorded many times. The chain joins TRBV24-1 to TRBJ1-1; the match to TRBD1 covers 7 bases. With V trimmed by 10 bases and J by 1 base, 8 bases remained unmatched. The CDR3 has 14 residues. Germline V lookup: CDR1 KGHDR, CDR2 SFDVKD. CDR3 sequence reads: CATRDRRGNTEAFF. In DNA form, the CDR3 reads TGTGCCACTAGGGACAGAAGGGGGAACACTGAAGCTTTCTTT.

In this sample, this clonotype turned up many times. This sequence joins TRBV13 and TRBJ2-5; D is unclear. V lost 4 bases and J 4 bases, leaving 10 bases between the germline ends. Germline CDR1 and CDR2: PRHDT and FYEKMQ (reference sequence). CDR3 length: 13 amino acids. The DNA of the CDR3 is TGTGCCAGCAGCTCAGGATACCCAGAGACCCAGTACTTC. It encodes CASSSGYPETQYF.

This clonotype was picked up many times. This rearrangement joins TRBV15 to TRBJ2-6; 8 bases fit TRBD1. J was trimmed by 0 bases and V by 4 bases; bases with no gene match: 8. Germline lookup yields CDR1 LNHNV and CDR2 YYDKDF (reference sequence). The CDR3 consists of 18 residues. This CDR3 reads CATSTNRGYSSGANVLTF. CDR3 sequence (DNA): TGTGCCACCAGCACCAACAGGGGGTACAGCTCTGGGGCCAACGTCCTGACTTTC.

This clonotype occurred many times. The rearrangement joins TRBV7-9 to TRBJ1-1; D gene ambiguous. The CDR3 consists of 13 residues. Looked up from germline, CDR1 is SEHNR and CDR2 is FQNEAQ (reference sequence). Trimming removed 5 bases at V and 3 bases at J, with 10 bases between. The CDR3 region is CASSMGFYTEAFF. Here the CDR3 DNA reads TGTGCCAGCAGCATGGGATTTTACACTGAAGCTTTCTTT.

V usage is TRBV28 and J usage is TRBJ1-2, with a weak D call TRBD1 (6 bases). V lost 6 bases to trimming and J lost 8 bases, with 19 bases between them. There are 14 residues in the CDR3. Per germline, CDR1 MDHEN and CDR2 SYDVKM. The CDR3 DNA is TGTGCCAGCAGAAGAGGGGGGGCACAGGCAGGCTACACCTTC. Translation gives CASRRGGAQAGYTF.

V usage is TRBV5-1 and J usage is TRBJ2-7, with 16 bases fitting TRBD2. Germline CDR1 reads SGHRS; CDR2 reads YFSETQ. The CDR3 runs 18 residues. The V segment lost 4 bases and the J segment 2 bases; nucleotides outside the gene matches: 9. The chain's CDR3 is CASSQISGTSGGAYEQYF. CDR3 coding DNA: TGCGCCAGCAGCCAGATTTCCGGGACTAGCGGGGGGGCCTACGAGCAGTACTTC.

J is TRBJ2-7 and V is TRBV6-1, with D unresolved. This CDR3 region has 14 residues. V was clipped by 6 bases and J by 4 bases, with 16 bases between them. Germline V gene data show CDR1 as MNHNS and CDR2 as SASEGT. This CDR3 is CASSFVSGGYEQYF. CDR3 bases: TGTGCCAGCAGCTTTGTTTCTGGTGGGTACGAGCAGTACTTC.

This clonotype has at least ten counts. This chain connects TRBV4-1 to TRBJ1-1; tentative D call: TRBD1 (6 bases). The ends were cut back, 0 bases at V and 3 bases at J, with 11 bases in the middle. The CDR3 contains 15 residues. Germline lookup yields CDR1 MGHRA and CDR2 YSYEKL. This chain's CDR3 is CASSQETGLDTEAFF. Here the CDR3 DNA reads TGCGCCAGCAGCCAAGAAACAGGGTTGGACACTGAAGCTTTCTTT.

This sequence joins TRBV28 and TRBJ2-7, with D possibly being TRBD1 or TRBD2 (6 bases each). The germline V gene has CDR1 MDHEN and CDR2 SYDVKM. This CDR3 has 14 amino acids. V was cut by 6 bases and J by 2 bases, with 14 bases left in between. The CDR3 protein is CASRPRGVAYEQYF. CDR3 in DNA: TGTGCCAGCAGACCAAGGGGGGTAGCCTACGAGCAGTACTTC.

This clonotype was found many times. As DNA, the CDR3 is TGTGCCAGCAGGGATACAGGGGCCCTTAACTATGGCTACACCTTC. It is translated as CASRDTGALNYGYTF. The chain joins TRBV2 to TRBJ1-2; 7 bases map to TRBD1. Germline V gives CDR1 SNHLY, CDR2 FYNNEI. The V gene end was trimmed by 6 bases and the J gene end by 1 base; junction bases not matched to a gene: 8. The CDR3 is made up of 15 amino acids.

This clonotype has at least ten counts. V is TRBV11-2 and J is TRBJ2-7; tentatively, D is TRBD1 (5 bases). Trimming stripped 0 bases from V and 4 bases from J, with 10 bases between. Germline-derived CDR1 and CDR2 are SGHAT and FQNNGV. The CDR3 is made up of 14 amino acids. In nucleotides, the CDR3 is TGTGCCAGCAGCTTAGATCAGGGCAGATACGAGCAGTACTTC. It translates to CASSLDQGRYEQYF.

This clonotype appeared many times. The V gene is TRBV9, the J gene TRBJ2-3; D remains unclear. The V gene's germline CDR1 is SGDLS and CDR2 YYNGEE. Trimming left V 0 bases short and J 10 bases short, with 18 bases between. This CDR3 contains 15 residues. In nucleotides, the CDR3 is TGTGCCAGCAGCGTAGCGTCAAGGGCCGCTCAGGCGCAGTATTTT. This gives the protein CASSVASRAAQAQYF. Full variable domain (outside the CDR3, taken from reference TRBV9 and TRBJ2-3): DSGVTQTPKHLITATGQRVTLRCSPRSGDLSVYWYQQSLDQGLQFLIQYYNGEERAKGNILERFSAQQFPDLHSELNLSSLELGDSALYFCASSVASRAAQAQYFGPGTRLTVL.

This clonotype has a count of ten or more. The gene calls are TRBV27 and TRBJ1-1; TRBD1 matches 8 bases. CDR1 and CDR2 from the germline V gene are MNHEY and SMNVEV (reference sequence). The CDR3 runs 15 residues. J was trimmed by 5 bases and V by 3 bases; bases with no gene match: 8. CDR3: CASSLIGTGGTEAFF. The CDR3 nucleotides read TGTGCCAGCAGTTTGATAGGTACAGGGGGGACTGAAGCTTTCTTT.

The chain couples TRBV28 to TRBJ1-1, with D hard to call. CDR1 is MDHEN and CDR2 is SYDVKM in the germline V gene. V was pared by 7 bases and J by 5 bases, with 11 bases between. The CDR3 covers 12 residues. DNA for the CDR3: TGTGCCAGCATCCAGAGGGATACTGAAGCTTTCTTT. Translating gives CASIQRDTEAFF.

This clonotype was counted at least ten times. The V gene is TRBV24-1, the J gene TRBJ2-2; no clear D gene. In germline, CDR1 is KGHDR, CDR2 SFDVKD. The CDR3 has 11 amino acids. Trimming took off 8 bases at V and 7 bases at J, with 7 bases between the two ends. CDR3 bases: TGTGCCACCAAGGGTTACGGGGAGCTGTTTTTT. Protein sequence: CATKGYGELFF.

This clonotype came up many times. The chain couples TRBV6-2 or TRBV6-3 to TRBJ2-5, with a weak D call TRBD2 (5 bases). CDR1 is MNHEY and CDR2 is SVGEGT in the germline V gene. CDR3 length equals 16 residues. The V and J ends lost 2 bases and 2 bases respectively, with 15 bases between them. The CDR3 sequence: CASSYPGRRRQETQYF. The DNA of the CDR3 is TGTGCCAGCAGTTACCCCGGGCGGAGGCGTCAAGAGACCCAGTACTTC.

This clonotype has a count of ten or more. The genes are TRBV19 and TRBJ2-5; maybe TRBD1 (5 bases). The CDR3 runs 14 residues. V lost 6 bases, J lost 0 bases, and 11 bases lay in between. Germline V lookup: CDR1 LNHDA, CDR2 SQIVND (reference sequence). This chain's CDR3 is CASSQNRNQETQYF. In DNA, the CDR3 is TGTGCCAGTAGCCAGAACAGGAACCAAGAGACCCAGTACTTC.

This clonotype was detected ten times or more. CDR3 bases: TGTGCCAGCAGTTACGAGGGGGCAGACTCTGGGGCCAACGTCCTGACTTTC. Its translation is CASSYEGADSGANVLTF. V gene TRBV6-5 combines with J gene TRBJ2-6; 7 nucleotides align to TRBD1. The CDR3 is 17 residues long. V dropped 2 bases and J dropped 0; count of bases not matched to a gene: 4. Germline V gene lookup returns CDR1 MNHEY and CDR2 SVGAGI.

The chain links TRBV30 to TRBJ1-6, with D perhaps matching TRBD1 (5 bases). The CDR3 runs to 14 residues. From germline, CDR1 is GTSNPN and CDR2 SVGIG (reference sequence). The V and J ends lost 3 bases and 5 bases respectively, with 11 bases between them. This chain's CDR3 is CAWSGTVDNSPLHF. The CDR3 DNA follows: TGTGCCTGGAGCGGGACTGTCGATAATTCACCCCTCCACTTT.

At least ten counts were recorded for this clonotype. J is TRBJ1-5 and V is TRBV6-1; no firm D call. CDR1 and CDR2 from the germline V gene are MNHNS and SASEGT. This CDR3 region has 13 residues. The ends were cut back, 4 bases at V and 8 bases at J, with 12 bases in the middle. The CDR3 reads CASSVSGREPQHF. The CDR3 region has the DNA TGTGCCAGCAGTGTCAGCGGCCGGGAGCCCCAGCATTTT.

V usage is TRBV6-1 and J usage is TRBJ2-7, with TRBD1 matching 8 bases. Germline V gene sequence: CDR1 MNHNS, CDR2 SASEGT. This CDR3 has 14 amino acids. With 2 bases clipped from V and 5 bases from J, the junction kept 5 bases outside the gene matches. For the CDR3, the DNA is TGTGCCAGCAGTGAACAGGGGGCTACGAACGAGCAGTACTTC. Its translation: CASSEQGATNEQYF.

Remarks on this clonotype: Possible read error: a much larger clone is one base away. Given the absence of the conserved phenylalanine or tryptophan at the CDR3 end, a read error is likely. The chain employs TRBV24-1 and TRBJ2-7; 8 nucleotides line up with TRBD1. CDR1 is KGHDR and CDR2 is SFDVKD in the germline V gene. V was clipped by 9 bases and J by 4 bases; unmatched bases: 10. The CDR3 totals 14 residues. CDR3 loop: CATPGDRGKYEQYY. Here the CDR3 DNA reads TGTGCCACCCCGGGTGACAGGGGTAAATACGAGCAGTACTAC.

This clonotype was counted ten times or more. The gene calls are TRBV12-3 or TRBV12-4 and TRBJ1-1, with D possibly being TRBD1 (5 bases). The CDR3 covers 15 residues. V lost 2 bases, J lost 4 bases, and 14 bases lay in between. The chain's CDR3 is CASSLKLQGATEAFF. The CDR3 DNA follows: TGTGCCAGCAGTTTAAAACTCCAGGGCGCCACTGAAGCTTTCTTT.

This clonotype showed up just a few times. The gene calls are TRBV3-1 and TRBJ1-1; D is unclear. This CDR3 comprises 13 residues. Per the germline V gene, CDR1 is LGHDT and CDR2 is YNNKEL (reference sequence). The ends were cut back, 0 bases at V and 10 bases at J, with 12 bases in the middle. DNA for the CDR3: TGTGCCAGCAGCCAAGAAGCCCTCACGGCAGCTTTCTTT. Translation gives CASSQEALTAAFF.